Detailed here is one T cell receptor (beta chain). What it binds is not known. CDR3 length: 14 amino acids. V was pared by 0 bases and J by 2 bases, with 1 base of the junction left unmatched. Germline V gene sequence: CDR1 GTSNPN, CDR2 SVGIG (reference sequence). The sample originates from a study of cytomegalovirus exposure and HLA in healthy donors. The study, taken as a whole, reports: Accurate predictions that matched the HLA-A and HLA-B alleles of most subjects were reportedly made from TCR beta sequences. Cytomegalovirus association was assigned to 150 to 200 TCR beta chains.

60 Vbeta and 13 Jbeta primers were used in PCR. Profiled with immunoSEQ multiplex PCR; TCRdb holds only in-frame clones, not every one. The sample totals 130,000 to 150,000 clones. This chain uses TRBV30 with TRBJ2-7; 10 positions match TRBD1. The sequenced sample consisted of PBMCs. The receptor's source is a woman between 45 and 65 years old in good health and CMV-seronegative. The CDR3 nucleotides are TGTGCCTGGAGTGTCGGACAGGGGGCCTACGAGCAGTACTTC. Its protein is CAWSVGQGAYEQYF.